This T cell receptor beta chain is drawn from a study of T cell responses to AZD1222 COVID-19 vaccine. Overall study results and limits: Donors, mostly white British, included more females; clonal diversity was possibly underestimated.

Details on this clone: Antigen specificity is unknown. A junction end diverges from the germline sequence, so it may reflect a read error.

Only in-frame clones appear in the TCRdb table, and some are missing; sequencing was by immunoSEQ multiplex PCR. The sample contains more than 85,000 clones, approximately 91% of which appear only once. The material sequenced was peripheral blood, taken on day 0 of AZD1222 vaccination. The receptor was derived from an adult in good health.

CDR3 region: CASSPWTSGGASTDTQYF. The DNA of the CDR3 is TGTGCTAGCAGCCCGTGGACTAGCGGGGGGGCTTCCACAGATACGCAGTATTTT. The V and J genes are TRBV7-7 and TRBJ2-3, with TRBD2 matching 15 bases. The CDR3 runs 18 residues. Germline V CDR1 and CDR2: SSHAT, FNYEAQ (reference sequence).